This T cell receptor (beta chain) was captured in a study of CD8+CD57+ T cells in acquired aplastic anemia. Notes on the study in general: Patients and controls had in common approximately 30 CD8+ CDR3 sequences. Significant differences in CD8+ Simpson's diversity were not observed between patients and controls.

The CDR3 spans 14 residues. Germline V gene lookup returns CDR1 SGHDN and CDR2 FVKESK. The TCR beta profiling, which covered VDJ combination and CDR3 sequence, was carried out using genomic DNA as the template. TCRdb independently ran MiXCR on the reads; one entry per CDR3 protein. The table shows approximately 300,000 distinct CDR3 sequences, with under 60% occurring only once. Patients included in sequencing had previously demonstrated CD8+CD57+ cell expansion by flow cytometry. Each patient carried a diagnosis of severe acquired aplastic anemia. Sampling of blood occurred while the patients had still received no therapy. A note on this clonotype: Its target is not known. The junction does not match germline at one end; this may be a read error.

The chain links TRBV14 to TRBJ2-7; maybe TRBD2 (5 bases). The sample consisted of sorted CD4+, CD8+, or CD8+CD57+ T cells (not recorded which) from PBMCs. The clonotype was recovered from a human donor with aplastic anemia. CDR3 residues: CASSPTKAGTMWHF. The DNA for the CDR3 is TGTGCCAGCAGCCCCACAAAGGCGGGCACTATGTGGCACTTC.